One sample yielded the 30 T cell receptor beta chains listed below, sequenced in a study of blood T cell dynamics during melanoma immunotherapy. This sample's time point: pre-treatment baseline. Libraries were prepared by immunoSEQ multiplex PCR; TCRdb keeps only in-frame clonotypes and omits some of them. Of more than 15,000 clones detected, around 83% appear once; the ten largest clones hold under 9%. The sequencing here drew on blood, taken from a patient treated with checkpoint blockade. Receptors were obtained from a human donor with melanoma.

This chain uses TRBV5-1 with TRBJ2-1; D remains unclear. This CDR3 has 13 residues. V was cut by 3 bases and J by 1 base, with 5 bases left in between. Germline lookup yields CDR1 SGHRS and CDR2 YFSETQ. As DNA, the CDR3 is TGCGCCAGCAGCTACTTTTCCTACAATGAGCAGTTCTTC. Amino acid sequence: CASSYFSYNEQFF.

This clone was observed once. The rearrangement uses TRBV7-8 and TRBJ2-1; TRBD2 aligns across 11 bases. This CDR3 spans 15 amino acids. Trimming removed 1 base from V and 6 bases from J; junction bases left unmatched: 2. Germline-derived CDR1 and CDR2 are SGHVS and FQNEAQ. The CDR3 coding sequence is TGTGCCAGCAGCTTAGGACTAGCGGGACCCAATGAGCAGTTCTTC. Protein: CASSLGLAGPNEQFF.

This clone counts as medium-sized (0.01 to 0.1%). The CDR3 sequence is CASSYSRAGYGYTF. CDR3 DNA: TGTGCCAGCAGTTACTCGAGGGCAGGGTATGGCTACACCTTC. V gene TRBV6-5 combines with J gene TRBJ1-2; TRBD1 is a possible D gene (5 bases). The CDR3 contains 14 residues. Germline V lookup: CDR1 MNHEY, CDR2 SVGAGI. With 0 bases removed from V and 5 bases from J, the gap between germline ends came to 10 bases.

This clone has only a few counts. V usage is TRBV27 and J usage is TRBJ2-7; 8 positions match TRBD2. Germline loops: CDR1 MNHEY, CDR2 SMNVEV (reference sequence). V shed 7 bases and J 7 bases; nucleotides not matched to a gene: 9. The CDR3 length is 13 residues. DNA of the CDR3: TGTGCCAGCACTCCCCGGGGGGGGTGGGAGCAGTACTTC. Translation gives CASTPRGGWEQYF.

The chain is built from TRBV7-2 and TRBJ2-7; a weak D match, TRBD2 (6 bases). Germline CDR1 SGHTA, CDR2 FQGNSA. The CDR3 contains 16 residues. The V gene lost 4 bases and the J gene lost 4 bases, with 20 bases spanning the gap. The CDR3 DNA follows: TGTGCCAGCAGCTCCCAGCAGGGAGGAGGTCCATACGAGCAGTACTTC. It codes for CASSSQQGGGPYEQYF.

This chain connects TRBV30 to TRBJ1-5; D gene unclear. The CDR3 consists of 13 residues. V lost 5 bases and J 1 base, leaving 9 bases between the germline ends. Germline CDR1 reads GTSNPN; CDR2 reads SVGIG (reference sequence). The CDR3: CAWASSSNQPQHF. The CDR3 nucleotides are TGTGCCTGGGCCTCATCCAGCAATCAGCCCCAGCATTTT.

The gene calls are TRBV11-2 and TRBJ2-5, with D unclear. The CDR3 extends over 15 amino acids. Germline CDR1 SGHAT, CDR2 FQNNGV. V was pared by 2 bases and J by 4 bases, with 14 bases between. CDR3 protein: CASSLRTRGPETQYF. In DNA form, the CDR3 reads TGTGCCAGCAGCTTACGCACTCGTGGTCCAGAGACCCAGTACTTC.

The chain has TRBV6-4 and TRBJ2-3; no reliable D call. V was shortened by 3 bases and J by 0 bases, with 10 bases between the two germline ends. This CDR3 contains 15 residues. In germline, CDR1 is MRHNA, CDR2 SNTAGT. CDR3 in DNA: TGTGCCAGCAGTGATGACCCGGCTAGCACAGATACGCAGTATTTT. It yields the protein CASSDDPASTDTQYF.

The chain carries TRBV7-2 and TRBJ2-6; tentative D call: TRBD1 (5 bases). Trimming left V 1 base short and J 2 bases short, with 6 bases between. Germline V gene data show CDR1 as SGHTA and CDR2 as FQGNSA. There are 15 residues in the CDR3. The CDR3 nucleotides are TGTGCCAGCAGCTTAGGGGGCGCTGGGGCCAACGTCCTGACTTTC. This translates into CASSLGGAGANVLTF.

The V gene is TRBV18, the J gene TRBJ1-2; unclear D gene. The CDR3 runs 12 residues. Trimming took 1 base from V and 1 from J, leaving 1 base between them. CDR1 KGHSH and CDR2 LQKENI come from the germline V gene. The CDR3, as DNA: TGTGCCAGCTCACCACTTAACTATGGCTACACCTTC. Amino acids: CASSPLNYGYTF.

The chain uses TRBV21-1 and TRBJ2-2; the table's D call, TRBD2, has no DNA check behind it. TRBV21-1 is classified as a pseudogene. CDR3 length: 16 amino acids. This CDR3 reads CASSESDGVNTGELFF. The CDR3 nucleotides read TGTGCCAGCAGCGAGTCGGACGGGGTTAACACCGGGGAGCTGTTTTTT.

This clone was picked up one time. J is TRBJ2-4 and V is TRBV2, with 7 bases lining up with TRBD1. Per germline, CDR1 SNHLY and CDR2 FYNNEI. CDR3 length: 13 amino acids. Germline trimming cut 6 bases from V and 9 bases from J; bases unmatched to any gene: 8. The CDR3: CASRRQGVTIQYF. The CDR3 DNA sequence: TGTGCCAGCAGGAGACAGGGTGTAACCATTCAGTACTTC.

The V gene is TRBV18, the J gene TRBJ2-7; 11 positions match TRBD2. In germline, CDR1 is KGHSH, CDR2 LQKENI. This CDR3 comprises 17 residues. J gave up 0 bases and V 4 bases, and 8 bases lay outside the gene matches. The CDR3 DNA is TGTGCCAGCTCACTACTAGCGGGAGATACGAGCTCCTACGAGCAGTACTTC. It is translated as CASSLLAGDTSSYEQYF.

The chain employs TRBV27 and TRBJ2-2, with TRBD2 identical over 9 bases. Germline values: CDR1 MNHEY, CDR2 SMNVEV (reference sequence). This CDR3 comprises 16 residues. J was trimmed by 7 bases and V by 5 bases; bases with no gene match: 11. The CDR3 region is CASSVSWAGGVGELFF. The DNA for the CDR3 is TGTGCCAGCAGTGTTTCGTGGGCGGGAGGGGTCGGGGAGCTGTTTTTT.

The chain links TRBV5-1 to TRBJ1-2; D uncertain. Trimming took 4 bases from V and 4 from J, leaving 17 bases between them. The germline V gene has CDR1 SGHRS and CDR2 YFSETQ. This CDR3 has 15 amino acids. CDR3 bases: TGCGCCAGCAGCCCGGCGGTAGGGTCTGTCTATGGCTACACCTTC. Translated: CASSPAVGSVYGYTF. The entire variable domain, with the rest obtained from reference TRBV5-1 and TRBJ1-2, is as follows: KAGVTQTPRYLIKTRGQQVTLSCSPISGHRSVSWYQQTPGQGLQFLFEYFSETQRNKGNFPGRFSGRQFSNSRSEMNVSTLELGDSALYLCASSPAVGSVYGYTFGSGTRLTVV.

V gene TRBV28 combines with J gene TRBJ1-4; 7 bases map to TRBD1. This CDR3 spans 13 amino acids. In germline, CDR1 is MDHEN, CDR2 SYDVKM. V lost 5 bases, J lost 10 bases, and 7 bases stayed unmatched. The CDR3 region is CASSQTGIVKLFF. Written as DNA, the CDR3 is TGTGCCAGCAGTCAGACAGGGATTGTAAAACTGTTTTTT.

The chain has TRBV10-1 and TRBJ2-7, with D possibly TRBD2 on 5 matching bases. In germline, CDR1 is WNHNN, CDR2 SYGVQD (reference sequence). CDR3 length: 14 amino acids. Between the trimmed V and J ends, which lost 8 bases and 2 bases, there was a span of 16 bases. The CDR3 here is CASLDGSKPYEQYF. For the CDR3, the DNA is TGCGCCAGCCTCGATGGGAGCAAACCCTACGAGCAGTACTTC.

This clone was recorded only once. This sequence joins TRBV7-9 and TRBJ2-7, with D possibly TRBD1 on 6 matching bases. This CDR3 comprises 12 residues. Germline lookup yields CDR1 SEHNR and CDR2 FQNEAQ (reference sequence). V gave up 8 bases and J gave up 3 bases, with 11 bases separating them. The CDR3 DNA is TGTGCCAGCGGGCAGGGGAACTACGAGCAGTACTTC. This sequence encodes CASGQGNYEQYF.

The chain joins TRBV2 to TRBJ2-7; 8 bases agree with TRBD1. Germline V CDR1 and CDR2: SNHLY, FYNNEI. The CDR3 contains 12 residues. V trimming: 5 bases; J trimming: 6 bases; junction bases outside the gene matches: 3. The CDR3 DNA sequence: TGTGCCAGCAGTACCACAGGGGGCGAGCAGTACTTC. The encoded protein is CASSTTGGEQYF.

V usage is TRBV9 and J usage is TRBJ2-3, with D possibly matching TRBD2 (6 bases). The V gene's germline CDR1 is SGDLS and CDR2 YYNGEE. Trimming removed 3 bases from V and 3 bases from J, with 20 bases in between. There are 17 residues in the CDR3. CDR3: CASSGRLEEGGTDTQYF. The CDR3 DNA reads TGTGCCAGCAGCGGCAGACTAGAGGAGGGTGGGACAGATACGCAGTATTTT.

The chain combines TRBV6-1 with TRBJ2-7; D gene unclear. CDR1 MNHNS and CDR2 SASEGT come from the germline V gene. The CDR3 length is 12 residues. V lost 2 bases to trimming and J lost 3 bases, with 5 bases between them. CDR3 nucleotides: TGTGCCAGCAGTGAACAGATCTACGAGCAGTACTTC. The encoded protein is CASSEQIYEQYF.

The gene calls are TRBV5-4 and TRBJ1-4; D unresolved. Trimming took off 0 bases at V and 6 bases at J, with 12 bases between the two ends. This CDR3 has 15 residues. From germline, CDR1 is SGHNT and CDR2 YYREEE (reference sequence). The CDR3 bases are TGTGCCAGCAGCTTGGGGGCGGCAACCTATGAAAAACTGTTTTTT. The encoded protein is CASSLGAATYEKLFF.

The V gene is TRBV30, the J gene TRBJ1-5, with TRBD1 matching 8 bases. V was clipped by 1 base and J by 1 base; unmatched bases: 3. The length of the CDR3 is 15 residues. Germline V CDR1 and CDR2: GTSNPN, SVGIG (reference sequence). For the CDR3, the DNA is TGTGCCTGGAGTGCTCGGGACAGGAGCAATCAGCCCCAGCATTTT. It codes for CAWSARDRSNQPQHF. Full variable domain (outside the CDR3, taken from reference TRBV30 and TRBJ1-5): SQTIHQWPATLVQPVGSPLSLECTVEGTSNPNLYWYRQAAGRGLQLLFYSVGIGQISSEVPQNLSASRPQDRQFILSSKKLLLSDSGFYLCAWSARDRSNQPQHFGDGTRLSIL.

The genes are TRBV5-1 and TRBJ1-1; TRBD1 agrees at 9 bases. V was pared by 0 bases and J by 1 base, with 7 bases of the junction left unmatched. This CDR3 comprises 17 residues. Germline V CDR1 and CDR2: SGHRS, YFSETQ. The CDR3 coding sequence is TGCGCCAGCAGCTTGGGGAATCCGGGACAGGGGAACACTGAAGCTTTCTTT. It yields the protein CASSLGNPGQGNTEAFF.

J is TRBJ2-7 and V is TRBV5-4; TRBD1 matches 8 bases. V lost 4 bases, J lost 4 bases, and 10 bases stayed unmatched. Germline values: CDR1 SGHNT, CDR2 YYREEE (reference sequence). CDR3 size: 15 residues. In DNA, the CDR3 is TGTGCCAGCAGCCCCCTTGCAGGGGGCGCATACGAGCAGTACTTC. It yields the protein CASSPLAGGAYEQYF.

This rearrangement joins TRBV7-2 to TRBJ2-5; D may correspond to TRBD1 or TRBD2 (5 bases each). From germline, CDR1 is SGHTA and CDR2 FQGNSA. The CDR3 consists of 16 residues. Trimming pared 1 base from V and 9 bases from J, leaving 21 bases between. The CDR3 DNA is TGTGCCAGCAGCTTAGATCCTGTGACTGGGGGTTGGGCCCAGTACTTC. This translates into CASSLDPVTGGWAQYF.

The chain uses TRBV7-2 and TRBJ2-3; possible D gene TRBD1, 5 bases. The CDR3 extends over 16 amino acids. Germline assignment: CDR1 SGHTA and CDR2 FQGNSA. Trimming shortened V by 2 bases and J by 4 bases, and 16 bases separated the two germline ends. The CDR3 region has the DNA TGTGCCAGCAGCTTAATGCAGACAGCTGTCGCAGATACGCAGTATTTT. Translated: CASSLMQTAVADTQYF.

The chain has TRBV12-5 and TRBJ2-7; the D gene could be TRBD1 or TRBD2 (5 bases each). V was clipped by 1 base and J by 0 bases, with 13 bases between them. Per germline, CDR1 LGHNT and CDR2 FRNRAP. The CDR3 runs 16 residues. The CDR3: CASGLESGPNSYEQYF. In DNA, the CDR3 is TGTGCTAGTGGTTTGGAGTCGGGACCGAACTCCTACGAGCAGTACTTC.

V gene TRBV30 combines with J gene TRBJ2-7, with D possibly matching TRBD2 (6 bases). The CDR3 loop spans 14 amino acids. Trimming pared 2 bases from V and 1 base from J, leaving 12 bases between. Germline V gene data show CDR1 as GTSNPN and CDR2 as SVGIG (reference sequence). CDR3 loop: CAWSRAGVSYEQYF. The CDR3 region has the DNA TGTGCCTGGAGTCGAGCGGGCGTGTCCTACGAGCAGTACTTC.

V and J are TRBV4-2 and TRBJ2-7, with TRBD2 identical over 10 bases. J was trimmed by 6 bases and V by 1 base; bases with no gene match: 3. The CDR3 is 14 residues long. Germline CDR1 and CDR2: LGHNA and YNFKEQ. In nucleotides, the CDR3 is TGTGCCAGCAGCCAAGGGCTAGCGGGAGCCGAGCAGTACTTC. It specifies CASSQGLAGAEQYF.